These T cell receptor beta chains were read from a single sample in a study of blood T cell repertoires in COVID-19. TCRdb keeps only in-frame clones here, not all; method: immunoSEQ multiplex PCR. Counted here are 55,000 to 75,000 clones, approximately 90% occurring once; the ten biggest clones make up 7.5% to 9.5%. Source material: peripheral blood. The source of these receptors is a human donor in a cohort sampled during active COVID-19. CDR3s include the opening cysteine and the closing phenylalanine or tryptophan. Fields, in order: J gene, V gene, CDR3 protein.

TRBJ1-5 TRBV30 CAWSVKGGNQPQHF
TRBJ2-7 TRBV18 CASSPTRQGAYEQYF
TRBJ2-1 TRBV27 CASSFRPGNNPNEQFF
TRBJ1-1 TRBV3-1/TRBV3-2 CASSQDLQGDTEAFF
TRBJ2-5 TRBV6-2/TRBV6-3 CASSYENSGGSQETQYF
TRBJ1-2 TRBV3-1/TRBV3-2 CASSQGEDRTGGVRYYGYTF
TRBJ2-7 TRBV4-1 CASSHVAGGIYEQYF
TRBJ2-6 TRBV2 CASSGTDSSGANVLTF
TRBJ1-2 TRBV6-1 CASSEPGTGANYGYTF
TRBJ1-1 TRBV10-1 CASRKTRKTEAFF
TRBJ1-1 TRBV5-6 CASSLSHRDDEAFF
TRBJ2-7 TRBV5-6 CASSEGAVPYEQYF
TRBJ2-7 TRBV5-6 CASSYGSPLWEQYF
TRBJ1-3 TRBV5-1 CASSLAQARRDTIYF
TRBJ1-2 TRBV6-1 CASSEAPGDGYTF
TRBJ1-2 TRBV5-4 CASSPSPGTGTYGYTF
TRBJ1-4 TRBV6-5 CASKRTGTTNEKLFF
TRBJ2-6 TRBV29-1 CSVEVYKGQGAPGANVLTF
TRBJ2-7 TRBV18 CASSPAGIVHEQYF
TRBJ1-1 TRBV7-6 CASSSLEEAFF
TRBJ2-5 TRBV2 CASKVGLEETQYF
TRBJ1-2 TRBV19 CASIGQGYYGYTF
TRBJ2-7 TRBV6-5 CASRHGRDTYEQYF
TRBJ1-6 TRBV20-1 CSASSGNSPLHF